This is a list of T cell receptor beta chains from one sample in a study of blood T cells in healthy people across ages. Via MiXCR, TCRdb re-called the 5' RACE reads, giving one row per CDR3 protein. Altogether roughly 1,800,000 distinct CDR3 sequences are present, about 50% being singletons, with the ten largest covering approximately 2.1%. The sequencing sample was made of blood. Every receptor here comes from a woman in her forties in good health. Both conserved end residues are part of each CDR3. A D gene is named only where the DNA matches it firmly. Expanded clones get a size class; other rows say once, few or many, or leave the size out.

d_call	j_call	clone_size	v_call	cdr3_nt	cdr3_aa
NA	TRBJ1-5	NA	TRBV28	TGTGCCAGCAGTTTAGCCCCAGGGCGTCAGCCCCAGCATTTT	CASSLAPGRQPQHF
NA	TRBJ1-2	NA	TRBV29-1	TGCAGCGTTGCAGGGCAGGGAACTCTCTATGGCTACACCTTC	CSVAGQGTLYGYTF
TRBD1	TRBJ1-5	NA	TRBV5-8	TGTGCCAGCAGCCACTGGAGGGGACAGGGGAATCAGCCCCAGCATTTT	CASSHWRGQGNQPQHF
TRBD1	TRBJ2-7	few	TRBV5-1	TGCGCCAGCACCTGGGGGACAGGGGGCGCCTACGAGCAGTACTTC	CASTWGTGGAYEQYF
TRBD2	TRBJ2-1	NA	TRBV3-1	TGTGCCAGCAGCCAAGGTCCTAGCGGGGGCCTCTACAATGAGCAGTTCTTC	CASSQGPSGGLYNEQFF
TRBD1	TRBJ2-1	many	TRBV27	TGTGCCAGCAGCGTGGGACAGGGGGTTGCACATGAGCAGTTCTTC	CASSVGQGVAHEQFF
TRBD2	TRBJ2-5	NA	TRBV5-1	TGCGCCAGCAGACTTGGACTAGCGGAAGAGACCCAGTACTTC	CASRLGLAEETQYF
NA	TRBJ1-6	NA	TRBV28	TGTGCCAGCAGTTTGGGTGGGGGGCTGAATTCACCCCTCCACTTT	CASSLGGGLNSPLHF
TRBD1	TRBJ2-7	NA	TRBV5-5	TGTGCCAGCAGCTCGACCCCTCGGACAGGGCCCTACGAGCAGTACTTC	CASSSTPRTGPYEQYF
NA	TRBJ1-1	NA	TRBV6-5	TGTGCCAGCAGTCCAGGGCTCCTCACTGAAGCTTTCTTT	CASSPGLLTEAFF
NA	TRBJ2-7	NA	TRBV13	TGTGCCAGCAGCTTATCAAGGGGGTTTGGGGTCGAGCAGTACTTC	CASSLSRGFGVEQYF
NA	TRBJ1-1	NA	TRBV6-5	TGTGCCAGCAGTTGGGGCGGGGAGAACACTGAAGCTTTCTTT	CASSWGGENTEAFF
TRBD1	TRBJ2-7	few	TRBV20-1	TGCAGTGCTACCTTGGACAGGGCCAACGAGCAGTACTTC	CSATLDRANEQYF
NA	TRBJ2-7	NA	TRBV11-2	TGTGCCAGCAGCTTAGAGTCTCGAGGGTTCTACGAGCAGTACTTC	CASSLESRGFYEQYF
NA	TRBJ1-1	few	TRBV7-2	TGTGCCAGCAGCCCTGTTCGAGGGGGGCGCAACACTGAAGCTTTCTTT	CASSPVRGGRNTEAFF
TRBD2	TRBJ2-7	NA	TRBV10-3	TGTGCCATCGGGGATCTGGGTAGTAGCGGGGCCAGTAGGGGCTCCTACAATGAGCAGTACTTC	CAIGDLGSSGASRGSYNEQYF
NA	TRBJ2-3	few	TRBV5-1	TGCGCCAGCAGCTTTGGCGACGTCCCAGATACGCAGTATTTT	CASSFGDVPDTQYF
TRBD1	TRBJ2-5	NA	TRBV6-6	TGTGCCAGCAAAAGAGGACAGGGCCAAGAGACCCAGTACTTC	CASKRGQGQETQYF
NA	TRBJ2-4	NA	TRBV6-2/TRBV6-3	TGTGCCAGCAGCCCCGGGACATCACTGTACTTC	CASSPGTSLYF
NA	TRBJ2-5	many	TRBV29-1	TGCAGCGTGCGACCGGGACTTCGAGGAGAGACCCAGTACTTC	CSVRPGLRGETQYF
TRBD1	TRBJ1-1	NA	TRBV28	TGTGCCAGCACCTATGGGACAGGGGTTCACACTGAAGCTTTCTTT	CASTYGTGVHTEAFF
TRBD2	TRBJ2-3	NA	TRBV20-1	TGCAGTGCTTGGAGCGGGGGGAACACAGATACGCAGTATTTT	CSAWSGGNTDTQYF
NA	TRBJ2-4	few	TRBV7-2	TGTGCCAGCAGCTTAGGCAAACTCCCGAAAAACATTCAGTACTTC	CASSLGKLPKNIQYF
TRBD2	TRBJ2-5	NA	TRBV5-1	TGCGCCAGCAGCTCCCACGGGGGGTTGTACCAAGAGACCCAGTACTTC	CASSSHGGLYQETQYF
NA	TRBJ1-1	NA	TRBV20-1	TGCAGTGCTAGAGATACGTGGGGGTCGACGAGGACTGAAGCTTTCTTT	CSARDTWGSTRTEAFF
TRBD2	TRBJ2-5	NA	TRBV7-2	TGTGCCAGCAGCTTAGGGTGGTATGGCGGGAGGGCTCAGGAGACCCAGTACTTC	CASSLGWYGGRAQETQYF
NA	TRBJ2-7	NA	TRBV3-1	TGTGCCAGCAGCCATAGGGGGGTTAACTACGAGCAGTACTTC	CASSHRGVNYEQYF
NA	TRBJ2-5	NA	TRBV9	TGTGCCAGCAGCGGACCGGGACAAAAAGAGACCCAGTACTTC	CASSGPGQKETQYF